Listed here are 20 T cell receptor beta chains from one sample, sequenced in a study of blood T cells in healthy people across ages. The use of a sample-barcoded 5' primer and a J-beta primer mix characterized a second PCR of roughly 7 to 11 cycles. One entry per CDR3 protein results from TCRdb running MiXCR on the 5' RACE reads. The table shows hundreds of thousands of distinct CDR3 sequences, with approximately 30% occurring only once. Sequenced material: blood. Receptor source: a woman older than 75 in good health.

The chain employs TRBV6-2 or TRBV6-3 and TRBJ2-3; D may be TRBD1 or TRBD2 (5 bases each). Germline V lookup: CDR1 MNHEY, CDR2 SVGEGT. This CDR3 contains 17 residues. The V end was cut by 4 bases, the J end by 6 bases, with 23 bases between. CDR3 sequence (DNA): TGTGCCAGCAGTTGGGACCTTAGCGAGGGGACCCCCGATACGCAGTATTTT. Its protein product is CASSWDLSEGTPDTQYF.

The J gene is TRBJ2-7, the V gene TRBV30; weak D call: TRBD1 (5 bases). Germline loops: CDR1 GTSNPN, CDR2 SVGIG (reference sequence). V was pared by 1 base and J by 12 bases, with 16 bases between. This CDR3 contains 12 residues. The CDR3 DNA is TGTGCCTGGAGTGCATCAGGGATGCGAGCGTACTTC. Its protein product is CAWSASGMRAYF.

This clonotype came up many times. J is TRBJ2-7 and V is TRBV7-2, with D perhaps matching TRBD1 (5 bases). The V gene's germline CDR1 is SGHTA and CDR2 FQGNSA. The CDR3 extends over 15 amino acids. Trimming took off 1 base at V and 0 bases at J, with 10 bases between the two ends. As DNA, the CDR3 is TGTGCCAGCAGCTTAGGACAGTATTTCTCCTACGAGCAGTACTTC. Translated, it gives CASSLGQYFSYEQYF.

Only a few counts were recorded for this clonotype. Since a much larger clone is just one base distant, this may be a read error. The J gene is TRBJ2-5, the V gene TRBV3-1; TRBD2 matches at 15 bases. After removal of 1 base from V and 11 bases from J, the junction contained 14 bases not matched to a gene. This CDR3 is 18 amino acids long. CDR1 is LGHDT, CDR2 YNNKEL, per germline (reference sequence). CDR3 in DNA: TGTGCCAGCAGCCAAGGCCGGGGACTAGCGGGGGGAAACAATGAGCAGTACTTC. It yields the protein CASSQGRGLAGGNNEQYF.

This clonotype came up many times. V usage is TRBV30 and J usage is TRBJ2-4; D tentatively reads TRBD1 or TRBD2 (5 bases each). The last part of the DNA fits TRBJ2-7 better; the J call may be wrong. The CDR3 has 13 residues. Germline CDR1 GTSNPN, CDR2 SVGIG (reference sequence). The CDR3 sequence: CAWSVRGDHEQYF. The CDR3 region has the DNA TGTGCCTGGAGTGTACGAGGGGACCACGAGCAGTACTTC.

A few counts support this clonotype. This clone may be a read error of a much larger clone one base away. J is TRBJ2-7 and V is TRBV9, with a possible D match to TRBD2 (6 bases). Looked up from germline, CDR1 is SGDLS and CDR2 is YYNGEE. This CDR3 contains 14 residues. The V gene lost 1 base and the J gene lost 2 bases, with 10 bases spanning the gap. The CDR3 DNA sequence: TGTGCCAGCAGCGTATCCCGGGGGACCTACGAGCAGTACTTC. Translated: CASSVSRGTYEQYF.

Ten or more counts support this clonotype. V usage is TRBV24-1 and J usage is TRBJ2-5; unclear D gene. The germline V gene has CDR1 KGHDR and CDR2 SFDVKD. CDR3 length: 14 residues. V lost 4 bases and J 1 base, leaving 9 bases between the germline ends. The CDR3 reads CATSDPTSQETQYF. DNA for the CDR3: TGTGCCACCAGTGACCCGACATCCCAAGAGACCCAGTACTTC.

As concerns this clonotype: The missing conserved phenylalanine or tryptophan at the end of this CDR3 makes a read error likely. The chain is built from TRBV4-3 and TRBJ2-5, with 10 bases fitting TRBD1. The tail of the sequence fits TRBJ2-7 better, so the J call may be wrong. Germline CDR1 and CDR2: LGHNA and YSLEER. The CDR3 consists of 14 residues. CDR3 nucleotides: TGCGCCAGCAGCCAAGGGGACAGGGGTTACGAGCAGTACTGC. Protein sequence: CASSQGDRGYEQYC.

This clonotype was counted ten times or more. The V call is TRBV6-2 or TRBV6-3, the J call TRBJ2-7; perhaps TRBD2 as D (5 bases). V was cut by 6 bases and J by 3 bases, with 27 bases left in between. Germline V gene sequence: CDR1 MNHEY, CDR2 SVGEGT. The CDR3 is made up of 18 amino acids. In DNA form, the CDR3 reads TGTGCCAGCAGCCGGAAGCCTCCCGGGGATGCCGCAAGCTACGAGCAGTACTTC. This translates into CASSRKPPGDAASYEQYF.

This clonotype appeared a single time. A read error is likely, as this CDR3 ends without the conserved phenylalanine or tryptophan. This chain links TRBV28 with TRBJ1-1; D perhaps matches TRBD1 (6 bases). The CDR3 consists of 15 residues. V lost 4 bases to trimming and J lost 4 bases, with 16 bases between them. Germline CDR1 reads MDHEN; CDR2 reads SYDVKM. The CDR3 spells CASSSLLGGITEAFL. CDR3 DNA: TGTGCCAGCAGTTCCCTTTTAGGGGGAATCACTGAAGCTTTCTTG.

This clonotype has more than one count but fewer than ten. The genes are TRBV20-1 and TRBJ1-5; possibly TRBD1 for D (6 bases). The CDR3 totals 15 residues. The germline V and J ends were trimmed by 6 bases and 0 bases, with 15 bases remaining between them. Germline assignment: CDR1 DFQATT and CDR2 SNEGSKA (reference sequence). In nucleotides, the CDR3 is TGCAGTGCCGGGGGCGGTGGCCTTAGCAATCAGCCCCAGCATTTT. Amino acid sequence: CSAGGGGLSNQPQHF.

The genes are TRBV14 and TRBJ2-7; 9 bases fit TRBD1. Judging by the DNA end, TRBJ2-5 fits better; the J call may be wrong. The germline V gene encodes CDR1 SGHDN and CDR2 FVKESK. The CDR3 has 14 amino acids. CDR3 region: CASSRGQGSQTQYF. The CDR3 DNA sequence: TGTGCCAGCAGCCGAGGACAGGGGTCACAGACCCAGTACTTC.

This clonotype was observed a few times. The rearrangement uses TRBV5-6 and TRBJ1-2; D remains unclear. Trimming pared 0 bases from V and 4 bases from J, leaving 10 bases between. Germline V CDR1 and CDR2: SGHDT, YYEEEE. The CDR3 is 14 amino acids. CDR3 protein: CASSLGQLFYGYTF. CDR3 bases: TGTGCCAGCAGCTTGGGTCAGCTCTTCTATGGCTACACCTTC.

This clonotype was counted between two and nine times. The chain carries TRBV20-1 and TRBJ1-4; no definite D call. The CDR3 runs 15 residues. Germline V gene data show CDR1 as DFQATT and CDR2 as SNEGSKA (reference sequence). The V and J ends lost 0 bases and 7 bases respectively, with 15 bases between them. CDR3 DNA: TGCAGTGCTAGAGACAAGTCACCACCTGGTGAAAAACTGTTTTTT. It codes for CSARDKSPPGEKLFF.

The sample holds a few counts of this clonotype. This may arise from a read error, as a much more abundant clone is one base away. This rearrangement joins TRBV28 to TRBJ1-2; D might be TRBD1 (5 bases). CDR1 and CDR2 (germline): MDHEN, SYDVKM. V lost 11 bases to trimming and J lost 3 bases, with 22 bases between them. This CDR3 is built from 15 residues. DNA for the CDR3: TGTGCCGGCACTTGGCTGGCAGGGTTGGACTATGGCTACACCTTC. Protein product: CAGTWLAGLDYGYTF.

This rearrangement joins TRBV5-1 to TRBJ1-4, with D perhaps TRBD1 (5 bases). This CDR3 comprises 15 residues. Trimming pared 4 bases from V and 6 bases from J, leaving 16 bases between. Per the germline V gene, CDR1 is SGHRS and CDR2 is YFSETQ. The CDR3 spells CASSPTGTQDEKLFF. CDR3 coding DNA: TGCGCCAGCAGCCCTACCGGGACTCAAGATGAAAAACTGTTTTTT.

V and J are TRBV7-2 and TRBJ1-1, with 7 bases matching TRBD1. Germline lookup yields CDR1 SGHTA and CDR2 FQGNSA. The CDR3 totals 16 residues. The junction had 14 bases not matched to a gene; V was cut back by 5 bases and J by 5 bases. The CDR3 DNA reads as TGTGCCAGCAGCCTCAGTAGAAGGGGGCCACGGACTGAAGCTTTCTTT. Its translation: CASSLSRRGPRTEAFF.

The rearrangement links TRBV6-5 to TRBJ1-1, with D unresolved. There are 14 residues in the CDR3. Trimming pared 7 bases from V and 1 base from J, leaving 13 bases between. Germline values: CDR1 MNHEY, CDR2 SVGAGI. The CDR3 sequence is CASTPLAGNTEAFF. In nucleotides, the CDR3 is TGTGCCAGCACGCCCCTGGCGGGGAACACTGAAGCTTTCTTT.

The table lists this clonotype with a few counts. The rearrangement links TRBV11-2 to TRBJ2-2, with 7 nucleotides matching TRBD2. The CDR3 has 15 residues. With 1 base clipped from V and 7 bases from J, the junction kept 6 bases outside the gene matches. The germline V gene has CDR1 SGHAT and CDR2 FQNNGV. The CDR3 here is CASSLAIGTNGELFF. The CDR3 bases are TGTGCCAGCAGCTTAGCCATTGGGACTAACGGGGAGCTGTTTTTT.

This clonotype has a handful of counts. J is TRBJ1-6 and V is TRBV9; D gene unclear. Germline V gene data show CDR1 as SGDLS and CDR2 as YYNGEE. This CDR3 spans 14 amino acids. V was shortened by 3 bases and J by 7 bases, with 11 bases between the two germline ends. CDR3 sequence reads: CASSGGRWNSPLHF. For the CDR3, the DNA is TGTGCCAGCAGCGGAGGCAGGTGGAATTCACCCCTCCACTTT.